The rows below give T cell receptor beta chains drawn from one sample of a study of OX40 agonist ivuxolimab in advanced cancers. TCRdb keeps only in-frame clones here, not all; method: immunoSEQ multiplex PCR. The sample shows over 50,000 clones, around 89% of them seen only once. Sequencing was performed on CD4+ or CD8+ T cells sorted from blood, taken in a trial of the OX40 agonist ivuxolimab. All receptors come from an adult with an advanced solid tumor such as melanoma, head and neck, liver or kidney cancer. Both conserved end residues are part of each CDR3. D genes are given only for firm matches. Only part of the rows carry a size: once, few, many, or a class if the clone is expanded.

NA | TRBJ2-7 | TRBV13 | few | TGTGCCAGCAGCTTTAACAGGGCCTACGAGCAGTACTTC | CASSFNRAYEQYF
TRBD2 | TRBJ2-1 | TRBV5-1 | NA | TGCGCCAGCAGCGTTATTACCGGGACTAGCGGGAGGTGGGCCTACAATGAGCAGTTCTTC | CASSVITGTSGRWAYNEQFF
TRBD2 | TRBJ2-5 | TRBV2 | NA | TGTGCCAGCAGTGAAACGCCTAGCGGGAGGGCGGGCGAGACCCAGTACTTC | CASSETPSGRAGETQYF
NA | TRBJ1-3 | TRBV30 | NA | TGTGCCTGGAGTGTAGGGGGCTCTGGAAACACCATATATTTT | CAWSVGGSGNTIYF
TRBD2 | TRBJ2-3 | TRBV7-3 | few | TGTGCCAGCAGCCCCGACGGGGGGAGCACAGATACGCAGTATTTT | CASSPDGGSTDTQYF
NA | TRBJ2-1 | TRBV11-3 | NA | TGTGCCAGCAGCTTACGGAATATCCCCTACAATGAGCAGTTCTTC | CASSLRNIPYNEQFF
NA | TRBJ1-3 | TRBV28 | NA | TGTGCCAGCAGTGGAACAGGGAAGGGAAACACCATATATTTT | CASSGTGKGNTIYF
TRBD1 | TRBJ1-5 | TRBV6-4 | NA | TGTGCCAGCAGTCAGACAGGGGAGCCGCCCCAGCATTTT | CASSQTGEPPQHF
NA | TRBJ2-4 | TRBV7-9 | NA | TGTGCCAGCAGCACTCTTACAGGGACCCTGTACTTC | CASSTLTGTLYF
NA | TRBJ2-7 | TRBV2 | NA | TGTGCCAGCAGGCCCACGGTAGGCGAGCAGTACTTC | CASRPTVGEQYF
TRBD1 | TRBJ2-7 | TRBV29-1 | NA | TGCAGCGTTGTCGTCCCGGACAGGTTGAGCCAGCAGTACTTC | CSVVVPDRLSQQYF
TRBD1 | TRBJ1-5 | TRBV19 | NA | TGTGCCAGTAGTGCACAGGGGTCCAATCAGCCCCAGCATTTT | CASSAQGSNQPQHF
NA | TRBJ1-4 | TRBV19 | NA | TGTGCCAGTAGTGTCAACAGGGCTCCCCTTGGCGAAAAACTGTTTTTT | CASSVNRAPLGEKLFF
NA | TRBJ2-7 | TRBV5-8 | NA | TGTGCCAGCAGTCACGGGACATCCAAATTTTCCCGTTACGAGCAGTACTTC | CASSHGTSKFSRYEQYF
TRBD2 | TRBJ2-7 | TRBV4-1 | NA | TGCGCCAGCCCCAGACTAGCGGGAGAATATCGTTTC | CASPRLAGEYRF